This TCR beta chain was identified during a study of blood T cell repertoires in COVID-19. Study context: T cells, B-cell-depleted T cells, or PBMCs supplied cDNA or gDNA.

The CDR3 consists of 13 residues. The V gene lost 7 bases and the J gene lost 4 bases, with 13 bases spanning the gap. Germline CDR1 is SNHLY and CDR2 is FYNNEI. As handled by the study authors: Reference gene primers were amplified, and this amplification served to estimate nucleated cell counts. The assay was immunoSEQ multiplex PCR, and TCRdb's table has in-frame clones only and misses some. V and J calls plus clone size are reproduced from that table; the DNA served to infer D and trimming. The table lists 200,000 to 300,000 clones, 60% to 75% of them singletons. The chain has TRBV2 and TRBJ1-2, with D perhaps matching TRBD1 (6 bases). The sequenced sample was peripheral blood. This receptor was obtained from a woman over 75 with acute or convalescent COVID-19. The chain's CDR3 is CASNPGQFYGYTF. The CDR3 nucleotides read TGTGCCAGCAATCCCGGACAGTTCTATGGCTACACCTTC. Looking up the rest from reference TRBV2 and TRBJ1-2 gives the full variable domain: EPEVTQTPSHQVTQMGQEVILRCVPISNHLYFYWYRQILGQKVEFLVSFYNNEISEKSEIFDDQFSVERPDGSNFTLKIRSTKLEDSAMYFCASNPGQFYGYTFGSGTRLTVV.